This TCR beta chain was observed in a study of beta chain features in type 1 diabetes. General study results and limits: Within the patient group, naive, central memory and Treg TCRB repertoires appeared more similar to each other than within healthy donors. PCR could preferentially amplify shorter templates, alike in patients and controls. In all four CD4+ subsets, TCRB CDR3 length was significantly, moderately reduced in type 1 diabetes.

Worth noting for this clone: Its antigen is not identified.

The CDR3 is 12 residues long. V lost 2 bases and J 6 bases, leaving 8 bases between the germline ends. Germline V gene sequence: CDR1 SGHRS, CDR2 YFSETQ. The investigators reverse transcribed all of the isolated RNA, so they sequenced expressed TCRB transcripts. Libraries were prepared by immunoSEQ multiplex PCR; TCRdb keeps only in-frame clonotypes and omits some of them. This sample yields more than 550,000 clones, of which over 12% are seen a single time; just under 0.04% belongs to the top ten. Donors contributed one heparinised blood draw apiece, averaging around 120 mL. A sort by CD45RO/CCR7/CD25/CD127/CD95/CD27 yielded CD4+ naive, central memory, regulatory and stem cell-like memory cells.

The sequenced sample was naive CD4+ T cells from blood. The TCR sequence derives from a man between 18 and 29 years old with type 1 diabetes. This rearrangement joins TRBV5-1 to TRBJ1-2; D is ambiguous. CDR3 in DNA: TGCGCCAGCAGCTTAATGAATGATGGCTACACCTTC. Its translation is CASSLMNDGYTF. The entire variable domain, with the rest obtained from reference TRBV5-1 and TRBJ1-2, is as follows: KAGVTQTPRYLIKTRGQQVTLSCSPISGHRSVSWYQQTPGQGLQFLFEYFSETQRNKGNFPGRFSGRQFSNSRSEMNVSTLELGDSALYLCASSLMNDGYTFGSGTRLTVV.